The 21 T cell receptor beta chains below come from one sample, sequenced in a study of shared clonotypes between healthy human individuals (TCRdb year 2020). Library generation was performed with the immunoSEQ multiplex PCR assay. TCRdb obtained this table from immuneACCESS and retained in-frame rearrangements with V and J assigned. These tables miss some clones; where compared with another copy, unresolved V genes account for less than half of the shortfall, and the remainder is unexplained. Within this sample are roughly 680,000 clones, with approximately 77% of them counted one time only. The ten top clones hold more than 1.5% of the sample. Sequencing was done on a sample of memory CD4+ T cells sorted from blood. Taken with the paper, the label for cell subset or site translates to: CD45RA-negative fraction. All receptors derive from a woman in her twenties or thirties in good health.

This chain uses TRBV6-5 with TRBJ1-5; D gene unclear. This CDR3 comprises 14 residues. Germline V gene lookup returns CDR1 MNHEY and CDR2 SVGAGI. Trimming left V 5 bases short and J 5 bases short, with 13 bases between. The CDR3 reads CASSSIRGDQPQHF. The CDR3 nucleotides read TGTGCCAGCAGTAGCATTCGTGGGGATCAGCCCCAGCATTTT.

V gene TRBV11-1 combines with J gene TRBJ2-1, with 7 bases fitting TRBD2. The trim removed 4 bases at V and 0 bases at J, leaving 12 bases unmatched. The germline gives CDR1 SGHAT, CDR2 FQDESV (reference sequence). The CDR3 has 18 residues. The CDR3 protein is CASSSVLGTTGSYNEQFF. DNA of the CDR3: TGTGCCAGCAGCTCTGTCCTTGGGACTACGGGCTCCTACAATGAGCAGTTCTTC. The entire variable domain, with the rest obtained from reference TRBV11-1 and TRBJ2-1, is as follows: EAEVAQSPRYKITEKSQAVAFWCDPISGHATLYWYRQILGQGPELLVQFQDESVVDDSQLPKDRFSAERLKGVDSTLKIQPAELGDSAMYLCASSSVLGTTGSYNEQFFGPGTRLTVL.

At least ten counts were recorded for this clone. This chain uses TRBV5-1 with TRBJ1-1; 9 bases agree with TRBD1. This CDR3 region has 13 residues. The V segment lost 4 bases and the J segment 11 bases; nucleotides outside the gene matches: 9. In germline, CDR1 is SGHRS, CDR2 YFSETQ. For the CDR3, the DNA is TGCGCCAGCAGCCCAGCCTGGACAGGGGTGGCTTTCTTT. Translating gives CASSPAWTGVAFF.

This chain connects TRBV7-7 to TRBJ2-5; TRBD2 matches at 7 bases. Unmatched junction bases numbered 4, after V lost 0 bases and J lost 3 bases. The CDR3 length is 15 residues. The germline V gene encodes CDR1 SSHAT and CDR2 FNYEAQ (reference sequence). This chain's CDR3 is CASSLAGGREETQYF. CDR3 nucleotides: TGTGCCAGCAGCTTAGCGGGGGGGAGAGAAGAGACCCAGTACTTC.

The V and J genes are TRBV11-2 and TRBJ2-3; D not resolved. Trimming stripped 8 bases from V and 0 bases from J, with 9 bases between. CDR1 is SGHAT and CDR2 is FQNNGV in the germline V gene. The CDR3 extends over 13 amino acids. The CDR3 nucleotides read TGTGCCAGCGGGAAGGGAAGCACAGATACGCAGTATTTT. The encoded protein is CASGKGSTDTQYF. Full variable domain (remainder filled in from reference TRBV11-2 and TRBJ2-3): EAGVAQSPRYKIIEKRQSVAFWCNPISGHATLYWYQQILGQGPKLLIQFQNNGVVDDSQLPKDRFSAERLKGVDSTLKIQPAKLEDSAVYLCASGKGSTDTQYFGPGTRLTVL.

This sequence joins TRBV2 and TRBJ1-1, with D possibly being TRBD1 (5 bases). V gave up 6 bases and J gave up 3 bases, with 20 bases separating them. The CDR3 runs 16 residues. Germline V gene lookup returns CDR1 SNHLY and CDR2 FYNNEI. The CDR3 spells CASRQGHAGSDTEAFF. The CDR3 region has the DNA TGTGCCAGCAGGCAGGGCCACGCAGGGTCGGACACTGAAGCTTTCTTT.

The genes are TRBV6-5 and TRBJ1-1; D ambiguous. V was pared by 6 bases and J by 1 base, with 9 bases between. Germline V gives CDR1 MNHEY, CDR2 SVGAGI. The CDR3 consists of 13 residues. The CDR3 nucleotides are TGTGCCAGCAGAAACTGGGAGAACACTGAAGCTTTCTTT. Translating it yields CASRNWENTEAFF.

V gene TRBV7-2 combines with J gene TRBJ2-3; D not certain. The CDR3 has 12 residues. V dropped 5 bases and J dropped 6 bases, with 9 bases sitting between them. Germline V gene sequence: CDR1 SGHTA, CDR2 FQGNSA. DNA of the CDR3: TGTGCCAGCAGCCGAGAGGCGGATACGCAGTATTTT. Its translation is CASSREADTQYF.

This clone has only one observation. This chain uses TRBV2 with TRBJ2-6; 8 bases line up with TRBD2. The length of the CDR3 is 15 residues. The germline V gene has CDR1 SNHLY and CDR2 FYNNEI. Trimming at V came to 7 bases and at J to 3 bases, leaving 5 bases not matched to a gene. The chain's CDR3 is CASTAGAYGANVLTF. The CDR3 DNA follows: TGTGCCAGCACAGCGGGAGCATATGGGGCCAACGTCCTGACTTTC.

The rearrangement uses TRBV6-5 and TRBJ1-4; D possibly corresponds to TRBD1 (5 bases). The CDR3 totals 15 residues. From germline, CDR1 is MNHEY and CDR2 SVGAGI. Trimming took 0 bases from V and 8 from J, leaving 13 bases between them. CDR3 DNA: TGTGCCAGCAGTTACTCGGTAGGGGTTGGCGAAAAACTGTTTTTT. It translates to CASSYSVGVGEKLFF.

The CDR3 DNA is TGCAGCGTTGAAGATCTATATGGGGAGCTGTTTTTT. This sequence encodes CSVEDLYGELFF. The rearrangement joins TRBV29-1 to TRBJ2-2, with D unclear. The CDR3 is 12 residues long. The germline CDR1 and CDR2 sequences are SQVTM and ANQGSEA. The V end lost 0 bases, the J end lost 8 bases, and 7 bases lay between the germline ends.

V usage is TRBV10-3 and J usage is TRBJ1-4, with TRBD1 as a possible D gene (5 bases). Germline V lookup: CDR1 ENHRY, CDR2 SYGVKD. The CDR3 covers 16 residues. V dropped 10 bases and J dropped 0 bases, with 18 bases sitting between them. The CDR3 here is CASRVIFRATNEKLFF. DNA for the CDR3: TGTGCCAGCAGGGTGATCTTCCGTGCAACTAATGAAAAACTGTTTTTT.

The V and J genes are TRBV7-9 and TRBJ2-2; 10 nucleotides align to TRBD2. The CDR3 loop spans 18 amino acids. CDR1 is SEHNR, CDR2 FQNEAQ, per germline (reference sequence). Unmatched junction bases numbered 13, after V lost 5 bases and J lost 4 bases. The CDR3 coding sequence is TGTGCCAGCAGCACCGAGCCCTGGACTAGCGGTGGCACCGGGGAGCTGTTTTTT. Its protein product is CASSTEPWTSGGTGELFF. Filled out from reference TRBV7-9 and TRBJ2-2, the complete variable domain reads DTGVSQNPRHKITKRGQNVTFRCDPISEHNRLYWYRQTLGQGPEFLTYFQNEAQLEKSRLLSDRFSAERPKGSFSTLEIQRTEQGDSAMYLCASSTEPWTSGGTGELFFGEGSRLTVL.

The V gene is TRBV28, the J gene TRBJ1-1; D not resolved. Trimming took off 5 bases at V and 3 bases at J, with 7 bases between the two ends. The germline gives CDR1 MDHEN, CDR2 SYDVKM. The CDR3 has 12 residues. Here the CDR3 DNA reads TGTGCCAGCAGTATTAGGGACACTGAAGCTTTCTTT. This gives the protein CASSIRDTEAFF.

This clone was seen once. This chain uses TRBV11-2 with TRBJ2-5, with 9 bases lining up with TRBD1. With 5 bases clipped from V and 4 bases from J, the junction kept 11 bases outside the gene matches. This CDR3 spans 16 amino acids. The germline V gene has CDR1 SGHAT and CDR2 FQNNGV. The chain's CDR3 is CASSPPPGQGVETQYF. The CDR3, as DNA: TGTGCCAGCAGCCCACCCCCGGGACAGGGAGTAGAGACCCAGTACTTC.

The chain recombines TRBV6-1 with TRBJ1-4; D unresolved. The CDR3 is 14 amino acids. Germline-derived CDR1 and CDR2 are MNHNS and SASEGT. Trimming removed 6 bases from V and 3 bases from J, with 11 bases in between. CDR3 in DNA: TGTGCCAGCAGGGGATGGCCGTCTAATGAAAAACTGTTTTTT. Residues: CASRGWPSNEKLFF.

The chain couples TRBV7-7 to TRBJ2-3, with D unclear. V lost 5 bases and J lost 6, with 12 bases in between. Germline V lookup: CDR1 SSHAT, CDR2 FNYEAQ (reference sequence). CDR3 length: 13 residues. CDR3 sequence reads: CASSPSYSDTQYF. In DNA form, the CDR3 reads TGTGCCAGCAGCCCCTCGTATTCTGATACGCAGTATTTT. Full variable domain (outside the CDR3, taken from reference TRBV7-7 and TRBJ2-3): GAGVSQSPRYKVTKRGQDVTLRCDPISSHATLYWYQQALGQGPEFLTYFNYEAQPDKSGLPSDRFSAERPEGSISTLTIQRTEQRDSAMYRCASSPSYSDTQYFGPGTRLTVL.

The chain joins TRBV13 to TRBJ2-2; D is perhaps TRBD2 (5 bases). Trimming cost V 3 bases and J 6 bases, with 11 bases left between them. The CDR3 runs 14 residues. Per germline, CDR1 PRHDT and CDR2 FYEKMQ (reference sequence). CDR3 in amino acids: CASSFTRVAGELFF. CDR3 DNA sequence: TGTGCCAGCAGCTTTACTAGGGTGGCCGGGGAGCTGTTTTTT.

Points on this clone: The same CDR3 is also encoded by other DNA sequences in this sample. As DNA, the CDR3 is TGTGCCAGCAGTGAAACCAGAAATCAGCCCCAGCATTTT. This translates into CASSETRNQPQHF. The chain carries TRBV2 and TRBJ1-5, with D unclear. Germline CDR1 SNHLY, CDR2 FYNNEI. CDR3 length equals 13 residues. Trimming pared 2 bases from V and 4 bases from J, leaving 6 bases between.

V and J are TRBV13 and TRBJ1-2; possibly TRBD1 for D (6 bases). V gave up 4 bases and J gave up 9 bases, with 15 bases separating them. The CDR3 extends over 13 amino acids. Per germline, CDR1 PRHDT and CDR2 FYEKMQ (reference sequence). DNA for the CDR3: TGTGCCAGCAGCTCCCTGTCAGGGGATAGCTACACCTTC. Translated: CASSSLSGDSYTF.

The V gene is TRBV6-5, the J gene TRBJ2-2; 8 bases align to TRBD2. Trimming cost V 5 bases and J 5 bases; bases outside gene matches: 7. The V gene's germline CDR1 is MNHEY and CDR2 SVGAGI. CDR3 length: 15 residues. CDR3 DNA: TGTGCCAGCAGTGCCGGGGGGGTCAAGACCGGGGAGCTGTTTTTT. Its translation: CASSAGGVKTGELFF.